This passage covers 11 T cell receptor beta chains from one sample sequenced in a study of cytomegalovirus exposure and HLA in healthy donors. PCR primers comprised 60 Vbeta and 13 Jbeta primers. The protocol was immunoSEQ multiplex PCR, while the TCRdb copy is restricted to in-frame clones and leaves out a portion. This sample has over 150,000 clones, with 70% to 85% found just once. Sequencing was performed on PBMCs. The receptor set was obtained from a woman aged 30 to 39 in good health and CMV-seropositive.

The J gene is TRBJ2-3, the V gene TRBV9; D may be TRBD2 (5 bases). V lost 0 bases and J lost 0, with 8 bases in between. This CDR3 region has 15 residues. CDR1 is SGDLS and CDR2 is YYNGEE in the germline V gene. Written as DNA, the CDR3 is TGTGCCAGCAGCGTAGATGACTACAGCACAGATACGCAGTATTTT. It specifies CASSVDDYSTDTQYF.

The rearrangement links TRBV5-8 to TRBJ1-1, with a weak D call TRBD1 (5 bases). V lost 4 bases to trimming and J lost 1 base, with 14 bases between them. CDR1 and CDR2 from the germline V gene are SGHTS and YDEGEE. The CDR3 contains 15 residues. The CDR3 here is CASSPGDRANTEAFF. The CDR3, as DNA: TGTGCCAGCAGCCCGGGGGACCGCGCGAACACTGAAGCTTTCTTT.

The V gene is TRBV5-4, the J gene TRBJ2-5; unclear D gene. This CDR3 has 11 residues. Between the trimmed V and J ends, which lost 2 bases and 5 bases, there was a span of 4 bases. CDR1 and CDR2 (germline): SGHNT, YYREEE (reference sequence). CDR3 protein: CASSFYETQYF. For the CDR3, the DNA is TGTGCCAGCAGCTTTTATGAGACCCAGTACTTC.

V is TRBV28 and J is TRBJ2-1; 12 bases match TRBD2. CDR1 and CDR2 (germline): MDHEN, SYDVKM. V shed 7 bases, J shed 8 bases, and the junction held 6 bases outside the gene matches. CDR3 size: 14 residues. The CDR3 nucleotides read TGTGCCAGCATCGAGACTAGCGGGAGTCATGAGCAGTTCTTC. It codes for CASIETSGSHEQFF.

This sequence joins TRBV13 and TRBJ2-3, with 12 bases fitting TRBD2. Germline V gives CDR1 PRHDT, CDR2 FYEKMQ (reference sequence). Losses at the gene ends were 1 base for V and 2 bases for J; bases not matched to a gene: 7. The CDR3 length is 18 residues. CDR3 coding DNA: TGTGCCAGCAGCTTAGTTGGGACTAGCGGGCCCTCCACAGATACGCAGTATTTT. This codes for CASSLVGTSGPSTDTQYF.

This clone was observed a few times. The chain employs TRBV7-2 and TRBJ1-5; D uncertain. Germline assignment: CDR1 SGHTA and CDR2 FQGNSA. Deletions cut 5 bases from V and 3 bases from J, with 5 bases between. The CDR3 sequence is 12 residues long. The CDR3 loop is CASSQDNQPQHF. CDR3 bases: TGTGCCAGCAGCCAGGACAATCAGCCCCAGCATTTT.

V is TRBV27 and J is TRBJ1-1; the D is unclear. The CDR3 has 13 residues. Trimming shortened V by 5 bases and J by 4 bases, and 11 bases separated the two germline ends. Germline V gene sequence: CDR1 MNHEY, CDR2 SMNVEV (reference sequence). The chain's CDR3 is CASSTGMGTEAFF. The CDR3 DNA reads TGTGCCAGCAGTACCGGGATGGGCACTGAAGCTTTCTTT.

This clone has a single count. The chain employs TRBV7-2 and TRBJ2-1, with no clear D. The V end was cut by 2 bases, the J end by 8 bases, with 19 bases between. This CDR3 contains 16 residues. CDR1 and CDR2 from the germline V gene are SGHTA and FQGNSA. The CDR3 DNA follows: TGTGCCAGCAGCTTAACCCCTGGCCAACCTGCGGATGAGCAGTTCTTC. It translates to CASSLTPGQPADEQFF.

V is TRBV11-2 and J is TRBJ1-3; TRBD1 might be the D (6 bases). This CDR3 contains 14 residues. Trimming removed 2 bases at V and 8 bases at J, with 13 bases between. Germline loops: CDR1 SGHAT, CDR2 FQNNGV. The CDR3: CASSLNPGVYTIYF. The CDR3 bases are TGTGCCAGCAGCTTAAACCCAGGGGTGTACACCATATATTTT.

In DNA, the CDR3 is TGTGCCAGCAGTGAAGCGGGGGCCTTGGGCTATGGCTACACCTTC. It yields the protein CASSEAGALGYGYTF. The chain combines TRBV2 with TRBJ1-2; the D gene is possibly TRBD1 (6 bases). Per germline, CDR1 SNHLY and CDR2 FYNNEI. The length of the CDR3 is 15 residues. Trimming shortened V by 0 bases and J by 4 bases, and 12 bases separated the two germline ends. The full variable domain, in which reference TRBV2 and TRBJ1-2 provide the parts outside the CDR3, is EPEVTQTPSHQVTQMGQEVILRCVPISNHLYFYWYRQILGQKVEFLVSFYNNEISEKSEIFDDQFSVERPDGSNFTLKIRSTKLEDSAMYFCASSEAGALGYGYTFGSGTRLTVV.

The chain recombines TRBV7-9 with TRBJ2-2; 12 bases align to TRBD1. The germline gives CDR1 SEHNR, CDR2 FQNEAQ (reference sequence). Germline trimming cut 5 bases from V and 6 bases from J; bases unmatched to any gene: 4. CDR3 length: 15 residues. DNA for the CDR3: TGTGCCAGCAGCGGCCGGGACAGGGGGCCCGGGGAGCTGTTTTTT. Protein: CASSGRDRGPGELFF. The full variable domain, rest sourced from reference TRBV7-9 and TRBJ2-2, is DTGVSQNPRHKITKRGQNVTFRCDPISEHNRLYWYRQTLGQGPEFLTYFQNEAQLEKSRLLSDRFSAERPKGSFSTLEIQRTEQGDSAMYLCASSGRDRGPGELFFGEGSRLTVL.